This T cell receptor beta chain comes out of a study of blood T cell repertoires in COVID-19. The overall study: Researchers got acute and convalescent COVID-19 samples from the United States, Italy and Spain. In each case, the material was cDNA or gDNA derived from T cells, B-cell-depleted T cells, or PBMCs.

Under the authors' procedure: Amplification of reference gene primers was used by the study to estimate nucleated cell counts. The table came from immunoSEQ multiplex PCR; TCRdb's copy has only in-frame clones and leaves some out. For V, J and clone size, that table is used; D and trimming come from the DNA. This sample has roughly 200,000 clones, with 80% to 90% found just once. This CDR3 has 13 residues. V lost 3 bases to trimming and J lost 8 bases; unmatched junction nucleotides: 8. Germline-derived CDR1 and CDR2 are DFQATT and SNEGSKA (reference sequence). This sequence joins TRBV20-1 and TRBJ1-2; TRBD1 aligns across 8 bases. Source material: peripheral blood. The receptor was isolated from a woman aged 80 or older with acute or convalescent COVID-19. The CDR3 loop is CSASQAGGVGYTF. For the CDR3, the DNA is TGCAGTGCTAGTCAAGCAGGGGGCGTGGGCTACACCTTC.